This T cell receptor beta chain is drawn from a study of blood T cell repertoires in COVID-19. In the study overall: Samples taken during acute and convalescent COVID-19 were collected in the United States, Italy and Spain.

This CDR3 has 18 amino acids. J gave up 5 bases and V 4 bases, and 13 bases lay outside the gene matches. CDR1 SGHTA and CDR2 FQGTGA come from the germline V gene. In the study's own analysis: How many nucleated cells were present was estimated from reference gene primer amplification. The repertoire was sequenced with immunoSEQ multiplex PCR; TCRdb's copy has only in-frame clones and lacks some. V and J calls and clone size follow that table, whereas D and trimming were derived from the DNA. Found here are approximately 300,000 clones, about 90% of them singletons; the top ten hold around 6%. Recruits, aged about 18 to 90 years, lived in some 25 US areas. Grouping used clinical history reported by participants in a survey and questionnaire.

The sequenced sample was PBMCs or T cells enriched from blood (not recorded which). V is TRBV7-3 and J is TRBJ2-2, with 10 positions matching TRBD2. The sequence was obtained from a young woman who had recovered from COVID-19. The CDR3 protein is CASSSRVASGGSTGELFF. Written as DNA, the CDR3 is TGTGCCAGCAGCTCTCGGGTTGCTAGCGGGGGAAGTACCGGGGAGCTGTTTTTT.